This T cell receptor beta chain was found in a study of radiation and T cells in renal cell carcinoma. Time point meaning: blood 4 weeks post-SBRT, at nephrectomy. The treatment here: 15 Gy SBRT to primary tumor, nephrectomy 4 weeks later. Nephrectomy followed 15 Gy stereotactic body radiation by 4 weeks. This clone was seen only once. Its antigen remains unidentified. Sequenced by immunoSEQ multiplex PCR; TCRdb stores in-frame clones only, minus some. This table has 150,000 or so clones, roughly 90% appearing once. Whole-study results and caveats: No pretreatment tumor biopsies were available for baseline clonotypes.

CDR1 is LNHDA and CDR2 is SQIVND in the germline V gene (reference sequence). Germline trimming cut 4 bases from V and 6 bases from J; bases unmatched to any gene: 12. The CDR3 spans 16 residues. The clonotype originates from a woman between 45 and 65 years old with renal cell carcinoma. V is TRBV19 and J is TRBJ2-3; 8 positions match TRBD2. Sequencing used blood, obtained from a patient whose treatment included radiotherapy and nephrectomy. DNA for the CDR3: TGTGCCAGTAGTACTCAACTAGCGGTCCGGGCGGATACGCAGTATTTT. This translates into CASSTQLAVRADTQYF.